The 18 T cell receptor beta chains in this list originate from one sample, sequenced in a study of T cell responses to AZD1222 COVID-19 vaccine. Profiled with immunoSEQ multiplex PCR; TCRdb holds only in-frame clones, not every one. The sample includes some 200,000 clones, approximately 90% of them seen just once. Sample: peripheral blood, taken 28 days after the second AZD1222 dose. The origin of the receptors is an adult who received the AZD1222 COVID-19 vaccine.

This chain joins TRBV27 and TRBJ2-1, with D perhaps given as TRBD1 or TRBD2 (6 bases each). Germline-derived CDR1 and CDR2 are MNHEY and SMNVEV (reference sequence). The germline V and J ends were trimmed by 2 bases and 6 bases, with 17 bases remaining between them. CDR3 length: 16 amino acids. CDR3 in amino acids: CASSLLGGGGLNEQFF. Written as DNA, the CDR3 is TGTGCCAGCAGTTTACTGGGGGGCGGCGGGCTCAATGAGCAGTTCTTC.

The chain employs TRBV28 and TRBJ2-7, with 8 bases aligning to TRBD2. Germline V gene data show CDR1 as MDHEN and CDR2 as SYDVKM. The CDR3 is made up of 15 amino acids. V was pared by 7 bases and J by 1 base, with 9 bases of the junction left unmatched. CDR3 bases: TGTGCCAGCACCCGAACCGGGACTAGGTCCTACGAGCAGTACTTC. This codes for CASTRTGTRSYEQYF.

The V call is TRBV7-3, the J call TRBJ2-7; 11 nucleotides line up with TRBD2. Germline lookup yields CDR1 SGHTA and CDR2 FQGTGA. The junction had 8 bases not matched to a gene; V was cut back by 4 bases and J by 6 bases. The CDR3 covers 15 residues. In nucleotides, the CDR3 is TGTGCCAGCAGCTCGGGACTAGCGGTACCCGGCGAGCAGTACTTC. Translating gives CASSSGLAVPGEQYF.

The chain links TRBV5-5 to TRBJ2-1; TRBD2 matches 10 bases. V was clipped by 1 base and J by 9 bases; unmatched bases: 7. The CDR3 spans 15 residues. CDR1 and CDR2 from the germline V gene are SGHKS and YYEKEE (reference sequence). As DNA, the CDR3 is TGTGCCAGCAGCTTGCGAGCGGGAGGGTCCGGTGAGCAGTTCTTC. It specifies CASSLRAGGSGEQFF.

V is TRBV28 and J is TRBJ1-1; 7 nucleotides line up with TRBD1. CDR1 is MDHEN, CDR2 SYDVKM, per germline. This CDR3 spans 13 amino acids. The V segment lost 8 bases and the J segment 1 base; nucleotides outside the gene matches: 4. Here the CDR3 reads CASGGTANTEAFF. The DNA of the CDR3 is TGTGCCAGCGGGGGGACAGCGAACACTGAAGCTTTCTTT.

The chain employs TRBV5-1 and TRBJ1-2, with D tentatively TRBD1 (5 bases). The ends were cut back, 3 bases at V and 7 bases at J, with 13 bases in the middle. Germline CDR1 is SGHRS and CDR2 is YFSETQ. CDR3 size: 13 residues. The CDR3 here is CASSWDSGVGYTF. CDR3 coding DNA: TGCGCCAGCAGCTGGGACTCGGGGGTTGGCTACACCTTC.

V usage is TRBV3-1 (or the pseudogene TRBV3-2) and J usage is TRBJ1-1; D is unresolved. Looked up from germline, CDR1 is LGHDT and CDR2 is YNNKEL (reference sequence). The CDR3 runs 14 residues. V lost 6 bases, J lost 2 bases, and 13 bases lay in between. The DNA of the CDR3 is TGTGCCAGCAGGGCCCAGGCGAGAAACACTGAAGCTTTCTTT. Translated: CASRAQARNTEAFF.

The V and J genes are TRBV30 and TRBJ2-4; 11 bases align to TRBD1. The CDR3 sequence is 14 residues long. The ends lost 2 bases at V and 10 bases at J; junction bases unmatched: 7. Germline V gene data show CDR1 as GTSNPN and CDR2 as SVGIG (reference sequence). CDR3 region: CAWSFPGQGVIQYF. The CDR3 DNA reads as TGTGCCTGGAGTTTCCCGGGACAGGGGGTTATTCAGTACTTC.

This clone appeared once. This rearrangement joins TRBV11-1 to TRBJ2-7; possibly TRBD2 for D (5 bases). CDR3 length: 16 amino acids. V lost 5 bases and J lost 0, with 17 bases in between. Germline assignment: CDR1 SGHAT and CDR2 FQDESV (reference sequence). Here the CDR3 DNA reads TGTGCCAGCAGCCCTAGCTTTGGAACCCTCTCCTACGAGCAGTACTTC. Amino acids: CASSPSFGTLSYEQYF.

The chain recombines TRBV3-1 (or the pseudogene TRBV3-2) with TRBJ1-5; D remains unclear. The length of the CDR3 is 14 residues. The ends were cut back, 2 bases at V and 0 bases at J, with 5 bases in the middle. The germline gives CDR1 LGHDT, CDR2 YNNKEL (reference sequence). The CDR3 loop reads CASSQRGSNQPQHF. CDR3 sequence (DNA): TGTGCCAGCAGCCAACGGGGTAGCAATCAGCCCCAGCATTTT.

The rearrangement links TRBV4-2 to TRBJ1-3, with TRBD1 identical over 7 bases. CDR3 length equals 16 residues. Germline assignment: CDR1 LGHNA and CDR2 YNFKEQ. Trimming took 4 bases from V and 0 from J; bases not matched to a gene: 6. The CDR3 loop is CASSLNRGDSGNTIYF. In nucleotides, the CDR3 is TGTGCCAGCAGCCTAAACAGGGGAGACTCTGGAAACACCATATATTTT.

This clone was seen a single time. This rearrangement joins TRBV2 to TRBJ2-7; 9 bases are a match to TRBD2. CDR1 is SNHLY, CDR2 FYNNEI, per germline. The CDR3 is made up of 12 amino acids. With 6 bases clipped from V and 6 bases from J, the junction kept 3 bases outside the gene matches. The CDR3 here is CASRASGIEQYF. The DNA for the CDR3 is TGTGCCAGCAGGGCTAGCGGGATCGAGCAGTACTTC.

Only one count was recorded for this clone. This chain joins TRBV27 and TRBJ1-2; the match to TRBD1 covers 7 bases. Trimming removed 5 bases from V and 7 bases from J; junction bases left unmatched: 10. Germline CDR1 and CDR2: MNHEY and SMNVEV (reference sequence). The CDR3 is 14 amino acids. CDR3 bases: TGTGCCAGCAGTCCCCTACAGGGGATGGGTGGCTACACCTTC. Encoded protein: CASSPLQGMGGYTF.

V is TRBV28 and J is TRBJ1-1; D perhaps matches TRBD1 (5 bases). V was pared by 3 bases and J by 10 bases, with 12 bases between. Germline loops: CDR1 MDHEN, CDR2 SYDVKM. The CDR3 has 12 amino acids. The CDR3 is CASSLAGAAAFF. CDR3 sequence (DNA): TGTGCCAGCAGTTTGGCTGGGGCGGCAGCTTTCTTT. Supplemented by reference TRBV28 and TRBJ1-1, the full variable domain reads DVKVTQSSRYLVKRTGEKVFLECVQDMDHENMFWYRQDPGLGLRLIYFSYDVKMKEKGDIPEGYSVSREKKERFSLILESASTNQTSMYLCASSLAGAAAFFGQGTRLTVV.

This sequence joins TRBV2 and TRBJ2-7; 7 bases align to TRBD1. Germline CDR1 reads SNHLY; CDR2 reads FYNNEI. This CDR3 spans 14 amino acids. V was clipped by 6 bases and J by 3 bases; unmatched bases: 8. CDR3 protein: CASSQTGWDYEQYF. The CDR3 DNA is TGTGCCAGCAGCCAGACAGGGTGGGACTACGAGCAGTACTTC.

This rearrangement joins TRBV5-1 to TRBJ2-7; TRBD2 agrees at 10 bases. The germline gives CDR1 SGHRS, CDR2 YFSETQ. CDR3 length: 15 residues. V was pared by 1 base and J by 2 bases, with 3 bases of the junction left unmatched. CDR3: CASSLRLAGAYEQYF. Written as DNA, the CDR3 is TGCGCCAGCAGCTTGAGGCTAGCGGGAGCCTACGAGCAGTACTTC.

For the CDR3, the DNA is TGTGCCACCGGCGCGGGAGGAAGCACAGATACGCAGTATTTT. It translates to CATGAGGSTDTQYF. The chain joins TRBV15 to TRBJ2-3; 8 nucleotides agree with TRBD2. V was pared by 8 bases and J by 0 bases, with 4 bases of the junction left unmatched. The CDR3 consists of 14 residues. The V gene's germline CDR1 is LNHNV and CDR2 YYDKDF (reference sequence). The entire variable domain, with the rest obtained from reference TRBV15 and TRBJ2-3, is as follows: DAMVIQNPRYQVTQFGKPVTLSCSQTLNHNVMYWYQQKSSQAPKLLFHYYDKDFNNEADTPDNFQSRRPNTSFCFLDIRSPGLGDTAMYLCATGAGGSTDTQYFGPGTRLTVL.

The rearrangement links TRBV19 to TRBJ1-5, with D perhaps matching TRBD1 (5 bases). Germline V CDR1 and CDR2: LNHDA, SQIVND (reference sequence). CDR3 length: 14 residues. V lost 3 bases to trimming and J lost 7 bases, with 13 bases between them. CDR3 DNA: TGTGCCAGTAGTATTGGATGGGGCGAGCAGCCCCAGCATTTT. This encodes CASSIGWGEQPQHF.